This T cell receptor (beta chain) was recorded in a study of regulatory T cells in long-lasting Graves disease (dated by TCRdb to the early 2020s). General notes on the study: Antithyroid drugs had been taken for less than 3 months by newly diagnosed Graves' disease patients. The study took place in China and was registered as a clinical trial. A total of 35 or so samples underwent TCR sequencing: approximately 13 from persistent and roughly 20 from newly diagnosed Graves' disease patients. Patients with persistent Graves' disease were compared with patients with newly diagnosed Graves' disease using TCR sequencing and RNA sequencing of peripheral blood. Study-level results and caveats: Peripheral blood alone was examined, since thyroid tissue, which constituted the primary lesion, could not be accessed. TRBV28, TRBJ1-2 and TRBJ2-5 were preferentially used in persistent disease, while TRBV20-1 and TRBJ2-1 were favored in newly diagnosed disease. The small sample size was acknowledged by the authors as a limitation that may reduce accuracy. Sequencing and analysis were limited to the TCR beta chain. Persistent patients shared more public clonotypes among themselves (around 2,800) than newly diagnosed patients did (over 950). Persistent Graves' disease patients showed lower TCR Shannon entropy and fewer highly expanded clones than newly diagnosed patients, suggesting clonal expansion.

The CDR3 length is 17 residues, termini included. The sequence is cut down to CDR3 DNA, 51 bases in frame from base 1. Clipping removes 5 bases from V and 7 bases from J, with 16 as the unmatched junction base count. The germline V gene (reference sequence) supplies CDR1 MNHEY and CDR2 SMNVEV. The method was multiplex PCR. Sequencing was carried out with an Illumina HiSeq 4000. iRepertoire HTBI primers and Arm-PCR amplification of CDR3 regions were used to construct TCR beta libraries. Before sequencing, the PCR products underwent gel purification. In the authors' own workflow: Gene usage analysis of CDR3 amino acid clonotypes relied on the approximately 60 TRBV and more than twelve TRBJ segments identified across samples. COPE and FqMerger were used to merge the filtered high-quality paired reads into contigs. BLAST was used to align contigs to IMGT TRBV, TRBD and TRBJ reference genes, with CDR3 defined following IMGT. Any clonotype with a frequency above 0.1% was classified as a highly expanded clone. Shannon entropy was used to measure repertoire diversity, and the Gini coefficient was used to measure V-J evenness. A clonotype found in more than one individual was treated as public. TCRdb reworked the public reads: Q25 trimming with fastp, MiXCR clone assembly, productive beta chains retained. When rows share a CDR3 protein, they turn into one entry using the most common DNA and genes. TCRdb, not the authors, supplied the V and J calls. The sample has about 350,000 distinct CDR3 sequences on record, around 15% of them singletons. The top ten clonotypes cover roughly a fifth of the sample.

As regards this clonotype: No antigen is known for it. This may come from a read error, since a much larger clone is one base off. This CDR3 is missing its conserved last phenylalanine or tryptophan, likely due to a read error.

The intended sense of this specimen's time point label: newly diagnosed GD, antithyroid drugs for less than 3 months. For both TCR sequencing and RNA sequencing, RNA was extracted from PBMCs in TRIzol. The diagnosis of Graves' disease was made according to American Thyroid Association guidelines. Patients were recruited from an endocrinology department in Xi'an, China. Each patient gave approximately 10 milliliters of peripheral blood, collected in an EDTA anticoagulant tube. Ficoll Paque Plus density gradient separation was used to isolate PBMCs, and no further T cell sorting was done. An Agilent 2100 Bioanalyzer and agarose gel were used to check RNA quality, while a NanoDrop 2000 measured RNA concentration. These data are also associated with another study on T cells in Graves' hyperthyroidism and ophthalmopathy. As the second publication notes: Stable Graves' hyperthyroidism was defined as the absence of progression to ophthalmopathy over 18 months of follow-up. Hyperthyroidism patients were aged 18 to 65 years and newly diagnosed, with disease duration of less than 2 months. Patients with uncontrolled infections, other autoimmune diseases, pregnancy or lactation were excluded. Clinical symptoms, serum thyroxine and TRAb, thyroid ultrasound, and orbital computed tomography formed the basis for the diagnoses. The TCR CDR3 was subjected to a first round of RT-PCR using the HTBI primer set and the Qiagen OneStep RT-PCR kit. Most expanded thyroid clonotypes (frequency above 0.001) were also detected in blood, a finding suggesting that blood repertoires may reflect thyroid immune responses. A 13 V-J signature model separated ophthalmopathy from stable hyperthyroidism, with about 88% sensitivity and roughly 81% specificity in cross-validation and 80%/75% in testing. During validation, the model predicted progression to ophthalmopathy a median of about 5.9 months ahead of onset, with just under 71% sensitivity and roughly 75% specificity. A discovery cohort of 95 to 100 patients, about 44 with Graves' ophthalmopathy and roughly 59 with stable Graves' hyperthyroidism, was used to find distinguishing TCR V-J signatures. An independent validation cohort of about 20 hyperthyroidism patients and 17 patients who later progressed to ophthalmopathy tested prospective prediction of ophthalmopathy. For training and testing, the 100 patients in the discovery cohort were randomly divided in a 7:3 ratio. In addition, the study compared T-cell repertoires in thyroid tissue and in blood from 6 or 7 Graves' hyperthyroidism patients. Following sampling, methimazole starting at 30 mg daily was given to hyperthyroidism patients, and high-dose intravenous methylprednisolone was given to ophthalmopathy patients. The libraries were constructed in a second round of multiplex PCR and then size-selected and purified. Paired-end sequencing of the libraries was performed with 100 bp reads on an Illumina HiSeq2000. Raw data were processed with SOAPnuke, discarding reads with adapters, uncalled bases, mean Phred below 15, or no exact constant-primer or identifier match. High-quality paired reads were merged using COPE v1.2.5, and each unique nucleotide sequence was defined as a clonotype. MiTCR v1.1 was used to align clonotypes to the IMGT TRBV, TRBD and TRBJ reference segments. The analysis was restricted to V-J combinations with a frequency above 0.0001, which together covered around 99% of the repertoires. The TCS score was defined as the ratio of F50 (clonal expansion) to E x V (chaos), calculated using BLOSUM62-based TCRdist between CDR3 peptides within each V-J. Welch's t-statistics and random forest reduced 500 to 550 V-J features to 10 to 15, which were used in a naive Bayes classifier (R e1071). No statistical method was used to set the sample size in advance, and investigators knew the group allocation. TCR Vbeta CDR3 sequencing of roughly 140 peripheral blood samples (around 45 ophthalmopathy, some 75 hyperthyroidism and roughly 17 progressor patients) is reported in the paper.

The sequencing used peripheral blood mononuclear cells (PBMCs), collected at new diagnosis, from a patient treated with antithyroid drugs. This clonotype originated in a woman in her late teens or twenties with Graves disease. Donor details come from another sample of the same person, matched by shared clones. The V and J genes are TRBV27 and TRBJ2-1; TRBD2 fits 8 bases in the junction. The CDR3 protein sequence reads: CASSPGLVGGRGNEQFS. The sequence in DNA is TGTGCCAGCAGTCCGGGACTAGTCGGGGGCCGGGGGAATGAGCAGTTCTCC.